The rows below give T cell receptor beta chains drawn from one sample of a study of blood T cell repertoires in COVID-19. Generated by immunoSEQ multiplex PCR, the TCRdb table keeps only in-frame clones and is missing some. The repertoire consists of about 53,000 clones, with approximately 80% occurring once and the leading ten covering around 45%. Sequences were obtained from peripheral blood. Every receptor here comes from a man in his 70s with active or convalescent COVID-19. Each CDR3 is given with its conserved first and last residue. D genes are given only for firm matches. A row's size may be missing; if present it is once, few, many or a size class.

j_call: TRBJ2-1; d_call: TRBD1; v_call: TRBV4-1; clone_size: NA; cdr3_nt: TGCGCCAGCAGCCCCGGACAGGGTCGGAATTATGAGCAGTTCTTC; cdr3_aa: CASSPGQGRNYEQFF
j_call: TRBJ1-1; d_call: TRBD1; v_call: TRBV7-3; clone_size: NA; cdr3_nt: TGTGCCAGAAGGGGGCTGGCCAGGGAGAACACTGAAGCTTTCTTT; cdr3_aa: CARRGLARENTEAFF
j_call: TRBJ2-1; d_call: TRBD2; v_call: TRBV9; clone_size: NA; cdr3_nt: TGTGCCAGCAGCGATCGACTAGCGGGGGGGATCAATGAGCAGTTCTTC; cdr3_aa: CASSDRLAGGINEQFF
j_call: TRBJ2-1; d_call: TRBD2; v_call: TRBV24-1; clone_size: NA; cdr3_nt: TGTGCCACCAGTGACTCTACTAGCGGGGGGGCCGGATACAATGAGCAGTTCTTC; cdr3_aa: CATSDSTSGGAGYNEQFF
j_call: TRBJ2-5; d_call: NA; v_call: TRBV3-1/TRBV3-2; clone_size: NA; cdr3_nt: TGTGCCAGCAGCCGTGCGGTGGAGACCCAGTACTTC; cdr3_aa: CASSRAVETQYF
j_call: TRBJ1-5; d_call: NA; v_call: TRBV7-2; clone_size: NA; cdr3_nt: TGTGCCAGCAGCCCATACGGAGGTCAGCCCCAGCATTTT; cdr3_aa: CASSPYGGQPQHF
j_call: TRBJ1-4; d_call: NA; v_call: TRBV4-3; clone_size: NA; cdr3_nt: TGCGCCAGCAGCCACTCCCTGAGGGCCAATGAAAAACTGTTTTTT; cdr3_aa: CASSHSLRANEKLFF
j_call: TRBJ1-1; d_call: NA; v_call: TRBV11-3; clone_size: once; cdr3_nt: TGTGCCAGCAGCCAGGGGACGGGGGGCTACACTGAAGCTTTCTTT; cdr3_aa: CASSQGTGGYTEAFF
j_call: TRBJ1-6; d_call: TRBD1; v_call: TRBV28; clone_size: NA; cdr3_nt: TGTGCCAGCAGTTTTGCCAGGGGGCGCTTTTCACCCCTCCACTTT; cdr3_aa: CASSFARGRFSPLHF
j_call: TRBJ2-6; d_call: TRBD1; v_call: TRBV30; clone_size: NA; cdr3_nt: TGTGCCTGGAGTGATTTGTTAGGACAGGGCTTCTCTGGGGCCAACGTCCTGACTTTC; cdr3_aa: CAWSDLLGQGFSGANVLTF
j_call: TRBJ1-5; d_call: NA; v_call: TRBV6-2/TRBV6-3; clone_size: NA; cdr3_nt: TGTGCCAGCAGTTATCTGGGGGCTAATAGCAATCAGCCCCAGCATTTT; cdr3_aa: CASSYLGANSNQPQHF
j_call: TRBJ2-7; d_call: TRBD1; v_call: TRBV10-3; clone_size: NA; cdr3_nt: TGTGCCATCAGTGAGACAGACAGGGCATCCTACGAGCAGTACTTC; cdr3_aa: CAISETDRASYEQYF
j_call: TRBJ2-1; d_call: TRBD2; v_call: TRBV5-3; clone_size: NA; cdr3_nt: TGTGCCAGAAGCTTCGGACTAGCGGGGGGGCGTGAGCAGTTCTTC; cdr3_aa: CARSFGLAGGREQFF
j_call: TRBJ2-3; d_call: TRBD1; v_call: TRBV27; clone_size: NA; cdr3_nt: TGTGCCAGCCACAGGGGAAACACAGATACGCAGTATTTT; cdr3_aa: CASHRGNTDTQYF
j_call: TRBJ2-2; d_call: TRBD1; v_call: TRBV3-1/TRBV3-2; clone_size: NA; cdr3_nt: TGTGCCAGCAGCGGGGACAGGGTGAACACCGGGGAGCTGTTTTTT; cdr3_aa: CASSGDRVNTGELFF
j_call: TRBJ2-1; d_call: NA; v_call: TRBV6-5; clone_size: NA; cdr3_nt: TGTGCCAGCAGTTACGGGGGGTTCTCGGGTGAGCAGTTCTTC; cdr3_aa: CASSYGGFSGEQFF
j_call: TRBJ2-5; d_call: NA; v_call: TRBV9; clone_size: NA; cdr3_nt: TGTGCCAGCAGCGTGAGTACAGGACAAGAGACCCAGTACTTC; cdr3_aa: CASSVSTGQETQYF
j_call: TRBJ2-1; d_call: NA; v_call: TRBV28; clone_size: NA; cdr3_nt: TGTGCCAGCAGTTCCCCTGAAATATCATCCAGCTCCTACAATGAGCAGTTCTTC; cdr3_aa: CASSSPEISSSSYNEQFF
j_call: TRBJ2-3; d_call: TRBD1; v_call: TRBV11-2; clone_size: few; cdr3_nt: TGTGCCAGCAGCTTAACCACAGGGGCAGATACGCAGTATTTT; cdr3_aa: CASSLTTGADTQYF
j_call: TRBJ2-3; d_call: NA; v_call: TRBV5-6; clone_size: few; cdr3_nt: TGTGCCAGCAGTAGACTGAGCACAGATACGCAGTATTTT; cdr3_aa: CASSRLSTDTQYF
j_call: TRBJ2-5; d_call: NA; v_call: TRBV7-2; clone_size: NA; cdr3_nt: TGTGCCAGCAGCCCAGGACAGATAAAGACCCAGTACTTC; cdr3_aa: CASSPGQIKTQYF
j_call: TRBJ1-2; d_call: TRBD1; v_call: TRBV6-6; clone_size: NA; cdr3_nt: TGTGCCAGCAGACGATCCGGGACAGAGAGTAACTATGGCTACACCTTC; cdr3_aa: CASRRSGTESNYGYTF
j_call: TRBJ1-1; d_call: TRBD1; v_call: TRBV9; clone_size: NA; cdr3_nt: TGTGCCAGCAGCGCTAGGGGGCGCGGGAACACTGAAGCTTTCTTT; cdr3_aa: CASSARGRGNTEAFF
j_call: TRBJ2-1; d_call: TRBD2; v_call: TRBV19; clone_size: NA; cdr3_nt: TGTGCCAGCGCGGGGGGGCCGAATGAGCAGTTCTTC; cdr3_aa: CASAGGPNEQFF
j_call: TRBJ1-2; d_call: NA; v_call: TRBV28; clone_size: NA; cdr3_nt: TGTGCCAGCCGGGAGGGGGGCGTTTTTTCGGACTATGGCTACACCTTC; cdr3_aa: CASREGGVFSDYGYTF
j_call: TRBJ2-3; d_call: TRBD2; v_call: TRBV5-6; clone_size: NA; cdr3_nt: TGTGCCAGCACTCGGCGGGGACTAGCGGGCAACACAGATACGCAGTATTTT; cdr3_aa: CASTRRGLAGNTDTQYF
j_call: TRBJ2-3; d_call: NA; v_call: TRBV12-5; clone_size: NA; cdr3_nt: TGTGCTAGTGGTTCCGGCACAGATACGCAGTATTTT; cdr3_aa: CASGSGTDTQYF
j_call: TRBJ1-2; d_call: TRBD1; v_call: TRBV5-6; clone_size: NA; cdr3_nt: TGTGCCAGCAGCCTGATAACAGGGGCAAACTATGGCTACACCTTC; cdr3_aa: CASSLITGANYGYTF
j_call: TRBJ1-2; d_call: NA; v_call: TRBV10-2; clone_size: NA; cdr3_nt: TGCGCCAGCAGTGAGTCGAAGCGGTATGGCTACACCTTC; cdr3_aa: CASSESKRYGYTF
j_call: TRBJ2-1; d_call: TRBD2; v_call: TRBV4-2; clone_size: NA; cdr3_nt: TGTGCCAGCAGCCTAATAAAGACTAGCTCAAGCCATGAGCAGTTCTTC; cdr3_aa: CASSLIKTSSSHEQFF